This is a list of T cell receptor beta chains from one sample in a study of cytotoxic CD8 clonotypes in ibrutinib-treated CLL. This table comes from immunoSEQ multiplex PCR, and its TCRdb copy is limited to in-frame clones, with some not included. The sample includes around 76,000 clones, 75% to 90% of them seen just once. Sequences were derived from PBMCs, sampled after 24 months of ibrutinib treatment. The source is a human donor with chronic lymphocytic leukemia. Both conserved end residues are part of each CDR3. The D gene is left open where the match is weak. Size is omitted from some rows. Given values are once, few, many or a class for expanded clones.

v_gene	j_gene	abundance	d_gene	CDR3nt	CDR3aa
TRBV2	TRBJ1-2	few	-	TGTGCCAGCAGTGAAGTAAGGCAGTCCACCTATGGCTACACCTTC	CASSEVRQSTYGYTF
TRBV7-2	TRBJ2-3	few	-	TGTGCCAGCAGCTTATGGGGCACGCGATGCACAGATACGCAGTATTTT	CASSLWGTRCTDTQYF
TRBV7-3	TRBJ2-1	-	TRBD2	TGTGCCAGCAGCTCCTCGGTGGTAGCGGGAGCGAATGAGCAGTTCTTC	CASSSSVVAGANEQFF
TRBV7-8	TRBJ2-2	-	-	TGTGCCACCCATAGAACCGGGGAGCTGTTTTTT	CATHRTGELFF
TRBV27	TRBJ2-7	-	-	TGTGCCAGCAGTTTGGGAGGCACCGACTACGAGCAGTACTTC	CASSLGGTDYEQYF
TRBV2	TRBJ2-7	-	TRBD2	TGTGCCAGCCTCTTGCGGGAGATAGGCGAGCAGTACTTC	CASLLREIGEQYF
TRBV19	TRBJ2-2	-	-	TGTGCCAGTAGTATAGGGGGGTGGAACACCGGGGAGCTGTTTTTT	CASSIGGWNTGELFF
TRBV18	TRBJ2-1	-	TRBD2	TGTGCCAGCTCACTACTAGCGGGAGACTACAATGAGCAGTTCTTC	CASSLLAGDYNEQFF
TRBV9	TRBJ2-5	-	TRBD2	TGTGCCAGCAGCGGATCGGGGGGTCAAGAGACCCAGTACTTC	CASSGSGGQETQYF
TRBV7-8	TRBJ1-2	-	TRBD1	TGTGCCAGCAGCTTAGGGTCCAGGACAGGGGACACGAATGGCTACACCTTC	CASSLGSRTGDTNGYTF
TRBV7-2	TRBJ2-2	-	TRBD1	TGTGCCAGCAGCTTGGGGACAGCGAACACCGGGGAGCTGTTTTTT	CASSLGTANTGELFF
TRBV18	TRBJ2-6	-	-	TGTGCCAGCTCACCGTTAAAGGGTCTTGATGGGGCCAACGTCCTGACTTTC	CASSPLKGLDGANVLTF
TRBV29-1	TRBJ2-5	-	-	TGCAGCGTCATGCAAGAGACCCAGTACTTC	CSVMQETQYF
TRBV6-5	TRBJ2-5	-	-	TGTGCCAGCAGTTACGGGCAGGGCTTCCACCAAGAGACCCAGTACTTC	CASSYGQGFHQETQYF
TRBV5-1	TRBJ2-3	-	TRBD2	TGCGCCAGCAGCTTGGTTACTAGCGGGAGGCGCACAGATACGCAGTATTTT	CASSLVTSGRRTDTQYF
TRBV19	TRBJ2-4	-	-	TGTGCCAGTAGTATACGGGACCCCGACCCGTGGGACATTCAGTACTTC	CASSIRDPDPWDIQYF
TRBV18	TRBJ2-2	-	TRBD2	TGTGCCAGCTCACCGATACTAGCGGACACCGGGGAGCTGTTTTTT	CASSPILADTGELFF
TRBV30	TRBJ1-1	-	-	TGTGCCTGGAGTCCAAAAAACAGGGTCGCTGAAGCTTTCTTT	CAWSPKNRVAEAFF
TRBV19	TRBJ2-3	-	-	TGTGCCAGTAGTATCGAGGGTGCCGATACGCAGTATTTT	CASSIEGADTQYF
TRBV14	TRBJ2-1	few	-	TGTGCCAGCAGCCAAGCGACTCCTGGTGAGCAGTTCTTC	CASSQATPGEQFF
TRBV4-1	TRBJ1-2	few	TRBD1	TGCGCCAGCAGCCAGACCCCGACGGACAGGGGAGGCTATGGCTACACCTTC	CASSQTPTDRGGYGYTF
TRBV6-6	TRBJ1-5	-	TRBD1	TGTGCCAGCAGTTCCCCGGACAGGGGGTATCAGCCCCAGCATTTT	CASSSPDRGYQPQHF
TRBV28	TRBJ2-5	once	TRBD1	TGTGCCAGCAGCGACCAGGGGGTGTTGGAGACCCAGTACTTC	CASSDQGVLETQYF
TRBV7-3	TRBJ2-5	-	TRBD2	TGTGCCAGCAGCTCCCTGTCAAGCAAGGGCGGGAGGCCCCAAGAGACCCAGTACTTC	CASSSLSSKGGRPQETQYF
TRBV7-7	TRBJ2-1	-	-	TGTGCCAGCAGCTTAGTTGTAGGAGCCTACAATGAGCAGTTCTTC	CASSLVVGAYNEQFF
TRBV9	TRBJ2-3	-	TRBD1	TGTGCCAGCAGCGTAGGGAACAGGGGGCGGACAGATACGCAGTATTTT	CASSVGNRGRTDTQYF
TRBV2	TRBJ2-7	-	-	TGTGCCAGCAGTGACAGGGTATCCTACGAGCAGTACTTC	CASSDRVSYEQYF
TRBV10-3	TRBJ2-1	-	TRBD2	TGTGCCATCAGCGCTAGCGGGAGTCTCAATGAGCAGTTCTTC	CAISASGSLNEQFF
TRBV4-3	TRBJ2-1	-	-	TGCGCCAGCAGCCAAGAGGCACAGGGATCCTACAATGAGCAGTTCTTC	CASSQEAQGSYNEQFF